A selection of T cell receptor beta chains follows, all from one sample in a study of T cell changes during pregnancy in multiple sclerosis. Here immunoSEQ multiplex PCR was the method, and the copy in TCRdb shows in-frame clones only, minus some. The data hold approximately 64,000 clones, with roughly 87% observed a single time. The sequenced sample was peripheral blood, obtained in the second trimester of pregnancy. These receptors came from a female donor in good health, enrolled as a control in a pregnancy study. CDR3s include the opening cysteine and the closing phenylalanine or tryptophan. Each record gives: V gene, D gene, J gene, clone size, CDR3 protein, CDR3 DNA. The D gene is left open where the match is weak. Expanded clones get a size class; other rows say once, few or many, or leave the size out.

>TRBV5-6|TRBD2|TRBJ2-7|NA
CASSPGLAGNEQYF
TGTGCCAGCAGCCCCGGACTAGCGGGAAACGAGCAGTACTTC
>TRBV5-1|NA|TRBJ1-1|few
CASSSRHNTEAFF
TGCGCCAGCAGCTCCCGACACAACACTGAAGCTTTCTTT
>TRBV18|TRBD1|TRBJ2-7|NA
CASSQQGDEQYF
TGTGCCAGCTCACAACAGGGGGACGAGCAGTACTTC
>TRBV30|TRBD1|TRBJ1-1|few
CAWSSTTGGTEAFF
TGTGCCTGGAGTTCGACCACAGGGGGAACTGAAGCTTTCTTT
>TRBV18|TRBD1|TRBJ2-7|NA
CASSQGQGAYEQYF
TGTGCCAGCTCACAAGGACAGGGAGCCTACGAGCAGTACTTC
>TRBV11-2|NA|TRBJ2-1|NA
CASSGDPGYGQFF
TGTGCCAGCTCCGGAGACCCAGGGTATGGGCAGTTCTTC
>TRBV6-5|NA|TRBJ2-1|NA
CASRSQAYNEQFF
TGTGCCAGCAGATCTCAGGCCTACAATGAGCAGTTCTTC
>TRBV19|TRBD1|TRBJ1-1|NA
CASSIDDRGFKAFF
TGTGCCAGTAGTATAGATGACAGGGGATTCAAAGCTTTCTTT
>TRBV6-1|NA|TRBJ1-5|NA
CASSEARGGRPDQPQHF
TGTGCCAGCAGTGAAGCGCGGGGGGGCAGGCCTGACCAGCCCCAGCATTTT
>TRBV6-6|TRBD1|TRBJ1-2|NA
CASTLTGDYGYTF
TGTGCCAGCACTCTGACAGGGGACTATGGCTACACCTTC
>TRBV12-5|TRBD2|TRBJ2-1|NA
CASGLGLAGGEQFF
TGTGCTAGTGGCCTGGGACTAGCGGGAGGGGAGCAGTTCTTC
>TRBV6-1|NA|TRBJ2-5|NA
CASIEETQYF
TGTGCCAGCATCGAGGAGACCCAGTACTTC
>TRBV5-1|TRBD2|TRBJ2-7|NA
CASSLASGNYEQYF
TGCGCCAGCAGCTTGGCTAGCGGTAACTACGAGCAGTACTTC
>TRBV15|TRBD1|TRBJ2-6|once
CATSRPGTGRATGANVLTF
TGTGCCACCAGCAGACCCGGGACAGGGAGGGCTACTGGGGCCAACGTCCTGACTTTC
>TRBV9|NA|TRBJ2-3|NA
CASTLGADTQYF
TGTGCCAGCACCCTGGGAGCAGATACGCAGTATTTT
>TRBV4-1|NA|TRBJ1-3|few
CASSPYRSSGNTIYF
TGCGCCAGCAGCCCTTACAGGTCCTCTGGAAACACCATATATTTT
>TRBV18|TRBD1|TRBJ1-3|few
CASSPSGQPGNTIYF
TGTGCCAGCTCACCCTCGGGACAGCCTGGAAACACCATATATTTT
>TRBV4-1|TRBD2|TRBJ2-3|NA
CASSHNPSGTTDTQYF
TGCGCCAGCAGCCATAACCCTAGCGGGACAACAGATACGCAGTATTTT
>TRBV19|NA|TRBJ1-5|once
CASSIRAVSNQPQHF
TGTGCCAGTAGTATCCGAGCCGTTAGCAATCAGCCCCAGCATTTT
>TRBV15|TRBD1|TRBJ1-2|NA
CATSRPTGIYGYTF
TGTGCCACCAGCAGACCGACAGGGATTTATGGCTACACCTTC
>TRBV11-2|TRBD2|TRBJ2-1|NA
CASRGTSELWGEQFF
TGTGCCAGCAGGGGGACTAGTGAATTGTGGGGTGAGCAGTTCTTC
>TRBV6-1|TRBD1|TRBJ1-1|NA
CASSDPIQGARTEAFF
TGTGCCAGCAGTGACCCTATACAGGGGGCTCGGACTGAAGCTTTCTTT
>TRBV7-8|TRBD1|TRBJ2-2|NA
CASRPGGLGEKSGELFF
TGTGCCAGCAGGCCAGGGGGTTTGGGGGAGAAGTCCGGGGAGCTGTTTTTT
>TRBV4-1|TRBD2|TRBJ2-2|NA
CASSPSGGAGGDTGELFF
TGCGCCAGCAGCCCCAGTGGGGGAGCGGGGGGGGACACCGGGGAGCTGTTTTTT
>TRBV4-1|TRBD2|TRBJ2-7|NA
CASSQGTSGGSADYEQYF
TGCGCCAGCAGCCAAGGGACTAGCGGGGGATCAGCGGACTACGAGCAGTACTTC
>TRBV7-9|NA|TRBJ2-7|NA
CATRRTGKVYEQYF
TGTGCCACCCGTCGTACAGGGAAGGTGTACGAGCAGTACTTC
>TRBV28|NA|TRBJ1-1|NA
CASSLPGTSNTEAFF
TGTGCCAGCAGTCTACCCGGGACAAGTAACACTGAAGCTTTCTTT
>TRBV6-1|TRBD1|TRBJ1-1|once
CAIRPTGVNTEAFF
TGTGCCATCCGACCCACAGGGGTGAACACTGAAGCTTTCTTT
>TRBV29-1|TRBD2|TRBJ2-3|NA
CSVGLVKDTQYF
TGCAGCGTCGGACTAGTTAAGGATACGCAGTATTTT
>TRBV7-9|NA|TRBJ1-1|NA
CASSLFPSVGSTEAFF
TGTGCCAGCAGCTTATTTCCAAGCGTGGGTTCCACTGAAGCTTTCTTT
>TRBV27|NA|TRBJ2-2|few
CASSTRGELFF
TGTGCCAGCAGCACGAGGGGGGAGCTGTTTTTT
>TRBV6-1|TRBD2|TRBJ2-3|NA
CASSELAGSTDTQYF
TGTGCCAGCAGCGAACTAGCGGGAAGCACAGATACGCAGTATTTT
>TRBV14|TRBD2|TRBJ2-7|NA
CATRTSGTYEQYF
TGTGCCACCAGGACTAGCGGGACCTACGAGCAGTACTTC
>TRBV6-1|NA|TRBJ2-6|once
CASSEKGSGANVLTF
TGTGCCAGCAGTGAAAAGGGGTCTGGGGCCAACGTCCTGACTTTC
>TRBV6-1|NA|TRBJ2-3|NA
CAGRTAQDTQYF
TGTGCCGGCCGGACAGCACAAGATACGCAGTATTTT
>TRBV7-6|NA|TRBJ2-7|NA
CASSPVSGLDYEQYF
TGTGCCAGCAGCCCCGTGTCGGGGTTGGACTACGAGCAGTACTTC
>TRBV7-9|NA|TRBJ2-5|NA
CASSLAGSEETQYF
TGTGCCAGCAGCTTAGCAGGGAGTGAAGAGACCCAGTACTTC
>TRBV4-1|NA|TRBJ1-4|NA
CASSQSVDHRREKLFF
TGCGCCAGCAGCCAAAGCGTCGACCACCGGCGGGAAAAACTGTTTTTT
>TRBV13|TRBD2|TRBJ2-3|NA
CASSTVRLAGESTDTQYF
TGTGCCAGCTCTACTGTTCGACTAGCGGGGGAGAGCACAGATACGCAGTATTTT
>TRBV5-1|NA|TRBJ2-5|once
CASSWGGVGTQYF
TGCGCCAGCAGCTGGGGAGGAGTTGGGACCCAGTACTTC
>TRBV4-1|TRBD2|TRBJ2-7|NA
CASSQGLAGVYEQYF
TGCGCCAGCAGCCAAGGTCTAGCGGGAGTTTACGAGCAGTACTTC
>TRBV6-1|TRBD2|TRBJ2-5|NA
CASSDYFTSGRAGEETQYF
TGTGCCAGCAGTGATTATTTCACTAGCGGGAGAGCGGGCGAAGAGACCCAGTACTTC
>TRBV7-9|NA|TRBJ2-7|NA
CASSASGRVGGYEQYF
TGTGCCAGCAGCGCATCTGGGCGGGTAGGCGGCTACGAGCAGTACTTC
>TRBV9|NA|TRBJ1-6|NA
CASSSGREGDSPLHF
TGTGCCAGCAGCTCAGGACGGGAGGGGGATTCACCCCTCCACTTT
>TRBV6-4|NA|TRBJ1-1|many
CASSPSGEKNEAFF
TGTGCCAGCAGTCCTTCAGGGGAGAAGAATGAAGCTTTCTTT
>TRBV6-1|TRBD2|TRBJ2-2|NA
CASSALSGGPNTGELFF
TGTGCCAGCAGTGCCCTTAGCGGGGGCCCGAACACCGGGGAGCTGTTTTTT
>TRBV5-1|NA|TRBJ1-2|NA
CASSLRAEGGYTF
TGCGCCAGCAGCTTGAGGGCGGAGGGTGGCTACACCTTC
>TRBV27|NA|TRBJ2-7|NA
CASSRGSLSYEQYF
TGTGCCAGCAGTCGGGGGAGCCTATCCTACGAGCAGTACTTC
>TRBV13|NA|TRBJ1-6|NA
CASSSTLLGGSPLHF
TGTGCCAGCAGCTCGACCTTGCTTGGCGGTTCACCCCTCCACTTT
>TRBV2|TRBD1|TRBJ2-6|NA
CASSRDRQISGANVLTF
TGTGCCAGCAGTCGGGACAGGCAAATCTCTGGGGCCAACGTCCTGACTTTC
>TRBV19|NA|TRBJ2-5|NA
CASSPTGPEETQYF
TGTGCCAGTAGTCCGACAGGACCCGAAGAGACCCAGTACTTC
>TRBV19|NA|TRBJ2-7|NA
CASKSVISSYEQYF
TGTGCCAGTAAAAGTGTAATTAGCTCCTACGAGCAGTACTTC